One sample yielded the 18 T cell receptor beta chains listed below, sequenced in a study of T cells after somatic rescue of genetic block. Only in-frame clones appear in the TCRdb table, and some are missing; sequencing was by immunoSEQ multiplex PCR. The data contain 68,000 or so clones, 85% to 95% of them singletons. Sequencing was done on a sample of peripheral blood mononuclear cells (PBMCs). The receptor source for this set is a man in his forties.

This rearrangement joins TRBV9 to TRBJ2-5; tentatively, D is TRBD1 or TRBD2 (5 bases each). Germline V gene sequence: CDR1 SGDLS, CDR2 YYNGEE. The CDR3 spans 14 residues. V was pared by 2 bases and J by 5 bases, with 13 bases between. CDR3 DNA sequence: TGTGCCAGCAGCGTGAGAGGGGTGGGTGAGACCCAGTACTTC. This translates into CASSVRGVGETQYF.

Regarding this clone: Other DNA sequences of this sample code for an identical CDR3. The chain links TRBV19 to TRBJ2-5, with D possibly TRBD2 on 5 matching bases. The CDR3 extends over 12 amino acids. Germline lookup yields CDR1 LNHDA and CDR2 SQIVND (reference sequence). Trimming cost V 9 bases and J 5 bases, with 13 bases left between them. This CDR3 reads CARWELQETQYF. Here the CDR3 DNA reads TGTGCCAGGTGGGAGCTACAGGAGACCCAGTACTTC. Together with reference TRBV19 and TRBJ2-5, the CDR3 gives the full variable domain: DGGITQSPKYLFRKEGQNVTLSCEQNLNHDAMYWYRQDPGQGLRLIYYSQIVNDFQKGDIAEGYSVSREKKESFPLTVTSAQKNPTAFYLCARWELQETQYFGPGTRLLVL.

The rearrangement joins TRBV7-9 to TRBJ1-1; TRBD1 might be the D (5 bases). The V and J ends lost 5 bases and 0 bases respectively, with 10 bases between them. The V gene's germline CDR1 is SEHNR and CDR2 FQNEAQ (reference sequence). This CDR3 spans 14 amino acids. The CDR3 nucleotides read TGTGCCAGCAGCCAGGGACGGGTGAACACTGAAGCTTTCTTT. This encodes CASSQGRVNTEAFF.

This clone was recorded only once. The chain joins TRBV21-1 to TRBJ1-6; TRBD1, as called in the table, went unchecked against the DNA. TRBV21-1 is designated a pseudogene. The CDR3 consists of 19 residues. CDR3 sequence reads: CASSKAPPGQSSYNSPLHF. The CDR3 bases are TGTGCCAGCAGCAAAGCCCCCCCGGGACAGAGCTCCTATAATTCACCCCTCCACTTT.

This chain joins TRBV10-1 and TRBJ1-1; no clear D. CDR1 WNHNN and CDR2 SYGVQD come from the germline V gene (reference sequence). V was cut by 6 bases and J by 0 bases, with 8 bases left in between. The CDR3 runs 13 residues. The CDR3 nucleotides read TGCGCCAGCAGGGATACACTGAACACTGAAGCTTTCTTT. This gives the protein CASRDTLNTEAFF.

The rearrangement links TRBV7-2 to TRBJ2-3; possibly TRBD2 for D (6 bases). V lost 5 bases to trimming and J lost 5 bases, with 17 bases between them. Germline V lookup: CDR1 SGHTA, CDR2 FQGNSA. The CDR3 spans 15 residues. The DNA of the CDR3 is TGTGCCAGCAGCCCCGGGGGTGCGTATATAGATACGCAGTATTTT. Translated: CASSPGGAYIDTQYF. The variable domain in full, with the rest retrieved from reference TRBV7-2 and TRBJ2-3, is GAGVSQSPSNKVTEKGKDVELRCDPISGHTALYWYRQSLGQGLEFLIYFQGNSAPDKSGLPSDRFSAERTGGSVSTLTIQRTQQEDSAVYLCASSPGGAYIDTQYFGPGTRLTVL.

The chain has TRBV4-2 and TRBJ2-4, with 7 bases lining up with TRBD2. With V trimmed by 3 bases and J by 4 bases, 6 bases remained unmatched. Germline V gene lookup returns CDR1 LGHNA and CDR2 YNFKEQ. CDR3 length: 15 residues. CDR3 bases: TGTGCCAGCAGCCAGAGCGGGGCCGGGAAAAACATTCAGTACTTC. Translating it yields CASSQSGAGKNIQYF.

This rearrangement joins TRBV5-5 to TRBJ2-1; TRBD1 aligns across 11 bases. Germline CDR1 and CDR2: SGHKS and YYEKEE (reference sequence). The CDR3 runs to 15 residues. V gave up 4 bases and J gave up 3 bases; unmatched junction bases: 3. CDR3 nucleotide sequence: TGTGCCAGCAGCCAGGGACAGGGGGGCTACAATGAGCAGTTCTTC. Protein sequence: CASSQGQGGYNEQFF. Full variable domain (outside the CDR3, taken from reference TRBV5-5 and TRBJ2-1): DAGVTQSPTHLIKTRGQQVTLRCSPISGHKSVSWYQQVLGQGPQFIFQYYEKEERGRGNFPDRFSARQFPNYSSELNVNALLLGDSALYLCASSQGQGGYNEQFFGPGTRLTVL.

The chain carries TRBV5-5 and TRBJ1-4; D remains ambiguous. The CDR3 is made up of 13 amino acids. Trimming took off 0 bases at V and 5 bases at J, with 5 bases between the two ends. Looked up from germline, CDR1 is SGHKS and CDR2 is YYEKEE (reference sequence). CDR3 sequence: CASSLARNEKLFF. CDR3 bases: TGTGCCAGCAGCTTGGCGAGGAATGAAAAACTGTTTTTT. The entire variable domain, with the rest obtained from reference TRBV5-5 and TRBJ1-4, is as follows: DAGVTQSPTHLIKTRGQQVTLRCSPISGHKSVSWYQQVLGQGPQFIFQYYEKEERGRGNFPDRFSARQFPNYSSELNVNALLLGDSALYLCASSLARNEKLFFGSGTQLSVL.

This chain joins TRBV14 and TRBJ1-2; D remains unclear. The V gene's germline CDR1 is SGHDN and CDR2 FVKESK. This CDR3 region has 16 residues. The V gene lost 0 bases and the J gene lost 0 bases, with 11 bases spanning the gap. This CDR3 is CASSQDSGFANYGYTF. CDR3 sequence (DNA): TGTGCCAGCAGCCAAGATTCGGGATTTGCTAACTATGGCTACACCTTC.

The rearrangement links TRBV7-2 to TRBJ2-2; 7 nucleotides agree with TRBD1. V gave up 6 bases and J gave up 6 bases; unmatched junction bases: 7. CDR3 length equals 14 residues. CDR1 and CDR2 (germline): SGHTA, FQGNSA. CDR3 sequence (DNA): TGTGCCAGCAGACAGGACAGGCGGGCCGGGGAGCTGTTTTTT. Protein: CASRQDRRAGELFF. The complete variable domain, with remaining parts taken from reference TRBV7-2 and TRBJ2-2, reads GAGVSQSPSNKVTEKGKDVELRCDPISGHTALYWYRQSLGQGLEFLIYFQGNSAPDKSGLPSDRFSAERTGGSVSTLTIQRTQQEDSAVYLCASRQDRRAGELFFGEGSRLTVL.

This sequence joins TRBV14 and TRBJ2-2; D is undetermined. The V gene's germline CDR1 is SGHDN and CDR2 FVKESK. The CDR3 is 13 amino acids. With 0 bases removed from V and 7 bases from J, the gap between germline ends came to 6 bases. The CDR3: CASSQDRDGELFF. CDR3 in DNA: TGTGCCAGCAGCCAAGATAGGGACGGGGAGCTGTTTTTT.

The rearrangement uses TRBV6-6 and TRBJ2-5, with 12 bases aligning to TRBD2. Germline values: CDR1 MNHNY, CDR2 SVGAGI (reference sequence). V shed 6 bases and J 5 bases; nucleotides not matched to a gene: 10. CDR3 length: 16 residues. This CDR3 reads CASRRELAGGGETQYF. CDR3 coding DNA: TGTGCCAGCAGACGAGAACTAGCGGGGGGCGGTGAGACCCAGTACTTC.

The chain recombines TRBV15 with TRBJ2-1, with a weak D call TRBD2 (7 bases). The V end lost 2 bases, the J end lost 5 bases, and 16 bases lay between the germline ends. Germline V gene lookup returns CDR1 LNHNV and CDR2 YYDKDF (reference sequence). The CDR3 extends over 16 amino acids. The DNA of the CDR3 is TGTGCCACCAGCAGAAGTCTGGGGGGGGCGGACAATGAGCAGTTCTTC. Its translation: CATSRSLGGADNEQFF.

The chain is built from TRBV2 and TRBJ2-4; D is unclear. This CDR3 spans 11 amino acids. Between the trimmed V and J ends, which lost 3 bases and 9 bases, there was a span of 6 bases. The germline CDR1 and CDR2 sequences are SNHLY and FYNNEI. The DNA of the CDR3 is TGTGCCAGCAGTGATCGTGGCATTCAGTACTTC. As protein: CASSDRGIQYF.

The V call is TRBV19, the J call TRBJ2-2; D is uncertain. CDR3 size: 14 residues. Per the germline V gene, CDR1 is LNHDA and CDR2 is SQIVND (reference sequence). V was clipped by 6 bases and J by 5 bases, with 13 bases between them. CDR3 sequence (DNA): TGTGCCAGTAGAGGAACAGCCCTTACCGGGGAGCTGTTTTTT. It translates to CASRGTALTGELFF.

The rearrangement joins TRBV7-9 to TRBJ2-2; 7 nucleotides line up with TRBD2. The J segment lost 4 bases and the V segment lost 2 bases, leaving 7 bases of the junction unmatched. Per the germline V gene, CDR1 is SEHNR and CDR2 is FQNEAQ (reference sequence). The CDR3 length is 16 residues. The CDR3 DNA reads TGTGCCAGCAGCTTAATCGGCGGGGGAGGCACCGGGGAGCTGTTTTTT. It codes for CASSLIGGGGTGELFF.

The chain combines TRBV19 with TRBJ1-3; D gene unclear. Per the germline V gene, CDR1 is LNHDA and CDR2 is SQIVND (reference sequence). Trimming cost V 1 base and J 0 bases, with 10 bases left between them. The length of the CDR3 is 16 residues. CDR3 nucleotide sequence: TGTGCCAGTAGTATAGGACGCGTGGGCTCTGGAAACACCATATATTTT. Its translation is CASSIGRVGSGNTIYF.